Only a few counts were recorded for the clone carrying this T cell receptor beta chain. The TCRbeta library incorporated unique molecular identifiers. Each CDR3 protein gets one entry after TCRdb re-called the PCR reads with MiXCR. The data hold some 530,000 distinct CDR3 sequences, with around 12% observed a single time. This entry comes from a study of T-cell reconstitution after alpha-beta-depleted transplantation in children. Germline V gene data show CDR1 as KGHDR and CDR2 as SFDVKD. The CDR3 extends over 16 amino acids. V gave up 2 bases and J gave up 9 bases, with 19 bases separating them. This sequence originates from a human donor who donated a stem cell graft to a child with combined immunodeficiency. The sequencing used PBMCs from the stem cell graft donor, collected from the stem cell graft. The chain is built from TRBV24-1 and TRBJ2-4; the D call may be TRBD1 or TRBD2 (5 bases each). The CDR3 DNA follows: TGTGCCACCAGTGATTCACTCCCGGGACCCTGGGGCATTCAGTACTTC. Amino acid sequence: CATSDSLPGPWGIQYF.